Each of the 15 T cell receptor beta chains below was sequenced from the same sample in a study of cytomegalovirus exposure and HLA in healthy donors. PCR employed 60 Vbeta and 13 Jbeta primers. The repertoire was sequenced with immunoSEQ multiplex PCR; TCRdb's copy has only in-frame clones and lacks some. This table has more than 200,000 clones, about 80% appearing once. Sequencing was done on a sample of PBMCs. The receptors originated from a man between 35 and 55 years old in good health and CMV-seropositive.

CDR3 sequence: CASSLPGTGYEKLFF. The CDR3 DNA is TGTGCCAGCAGCTTACCTGGGACAGGCTATGAAAAACTGTTTTTT. The rearrangement links TRBV7-9 to TRBJ1-4; 8 bases agree with TRBD1. Germline V CDR1 and CDR2: SEHNR, FQNEAQ (reference sequence). V dropped 2 bases and J dropped 6; count of bases not matched to a gene: 5. The CDR3 totals 15 residues.

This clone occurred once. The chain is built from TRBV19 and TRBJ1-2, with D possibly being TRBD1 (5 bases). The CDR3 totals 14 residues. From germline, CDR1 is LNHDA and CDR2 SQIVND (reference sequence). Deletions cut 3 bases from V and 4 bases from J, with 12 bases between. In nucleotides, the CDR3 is TGTGCCAGTAGTATCTCAGGGTTTGGCTATGGCTACACCTTC. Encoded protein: CASSISGFGYGYTF.

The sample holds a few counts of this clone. The CDR3 region has the DNA TGTGCCAGCAGCTTCGGACAGGACCCCTACGAGCAGTACTTC. Translated, it gives CASSFGQDPYEQYF. The V call is TRBV13, the J call TRBJ2-7; 7 bases are shared with TRBD1. The V segment lost 3 bases and the J segment 2 bases; nucleotides outside the gene matches: 4. CDR1 and CDR2 (germline): PRHDT, FYEKMQ (reference sequence). The length of the CDR3 is 14 residues.

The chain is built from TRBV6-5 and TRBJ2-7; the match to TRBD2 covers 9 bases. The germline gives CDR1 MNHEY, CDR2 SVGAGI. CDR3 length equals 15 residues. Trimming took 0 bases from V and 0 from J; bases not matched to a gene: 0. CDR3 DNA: TGTGCCAGCAGTTACTCTAGCGGGGGCTCCTACGAGCAGTACGTC. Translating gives CASSYSSGGSYEQYV.

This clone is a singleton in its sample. The CDR3 sequence is CASSEDPSGSLGQYV. In nucleotides, the CDR3 is TGTGCCAGCAGTGAAGATCCTAGCGGGAGTTTAGGACAGTACGTC. The chain is built from TRBV6-1 and TRBJ2-7, with TRBD2 matching 10 bases. V dropped 1 base and J dropped 10; count of bases not matched to a gene: 10. The CDR3 spans 15 residues. Germline assignment: CDR1 MNHNS and CDR2 SASEGT.

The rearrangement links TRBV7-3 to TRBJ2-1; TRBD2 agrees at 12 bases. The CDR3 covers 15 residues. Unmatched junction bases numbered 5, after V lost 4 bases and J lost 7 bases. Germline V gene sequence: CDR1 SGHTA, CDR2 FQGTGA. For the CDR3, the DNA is TGTGCCAGCAGCTCTCTAGCGGGAGGGTTGAATGAGCAGTTCTTC. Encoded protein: CASSSLAGGLNEQFF.

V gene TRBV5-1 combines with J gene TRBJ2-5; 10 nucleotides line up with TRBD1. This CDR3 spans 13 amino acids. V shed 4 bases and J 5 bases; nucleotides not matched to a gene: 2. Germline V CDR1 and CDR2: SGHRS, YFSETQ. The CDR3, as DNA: TGCGCCAGCAGCAGGACAGGGGGTGAGACCCAGTACTTC. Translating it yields CASSRTGGETQYF.

CDR3 sequence (DNA): TGCGCCAGCAGCTTAATTCAGGGGGCGAACACTGAAGCTTTCTTT. It yields the protein CASSLIQGANTEAFF. V is TRBV5-1 and J is TRBJ1-1, with TRBD1 matching over 8 bases. Germline CDR1 is SGHRS and CDR2 is YFSETQ. V dropped 2 bases and J dropped 1; count of bases not matched to a gene: 4. The CDR3 is 15 residues long.

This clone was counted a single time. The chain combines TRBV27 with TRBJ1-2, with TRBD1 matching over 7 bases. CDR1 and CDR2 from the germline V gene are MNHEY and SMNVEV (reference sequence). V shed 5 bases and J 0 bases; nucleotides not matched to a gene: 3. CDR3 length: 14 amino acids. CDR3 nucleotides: TGTGCCAGCAGTGACAGGGCCGCTAACTATGGCTACACCTTC. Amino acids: CASSDRAANYGYTF.

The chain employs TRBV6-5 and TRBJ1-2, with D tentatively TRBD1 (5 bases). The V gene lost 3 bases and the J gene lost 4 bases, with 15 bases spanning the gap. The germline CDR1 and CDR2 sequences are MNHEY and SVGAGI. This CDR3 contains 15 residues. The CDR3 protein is CASSYEGGGGYGYTF. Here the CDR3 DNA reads TGTGCCAGCAGTTATGAGGGCGGGGGAGGCTATGGCTACACCTTC.

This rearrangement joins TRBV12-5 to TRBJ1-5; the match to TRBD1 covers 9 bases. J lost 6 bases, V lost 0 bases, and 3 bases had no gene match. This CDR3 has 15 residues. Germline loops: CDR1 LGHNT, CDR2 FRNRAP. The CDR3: CASGLVQGAGQPQHF. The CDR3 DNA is TGTGCTAGTGGTTTGGTACAGGGGGCGGGTCAGCCCCAGCATTTT.

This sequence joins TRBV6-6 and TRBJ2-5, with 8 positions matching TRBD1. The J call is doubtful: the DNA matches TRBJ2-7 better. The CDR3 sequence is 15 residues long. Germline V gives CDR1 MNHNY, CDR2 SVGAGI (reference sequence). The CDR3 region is CASEPLGQGTHEQYF. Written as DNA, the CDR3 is TGTGCCAGCGAACCTCTCGGACAGGGAACCCACGAGCAGTACTTC.

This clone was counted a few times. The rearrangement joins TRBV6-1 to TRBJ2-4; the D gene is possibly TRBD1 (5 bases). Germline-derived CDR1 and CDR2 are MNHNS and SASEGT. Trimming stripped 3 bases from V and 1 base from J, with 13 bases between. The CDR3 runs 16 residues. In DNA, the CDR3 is TGTGCCAGCAGTGAGCGGTGGGGCTTGGCCAAAAACATTCAGTACTTC. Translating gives CASSERWGLAKNIQYF.

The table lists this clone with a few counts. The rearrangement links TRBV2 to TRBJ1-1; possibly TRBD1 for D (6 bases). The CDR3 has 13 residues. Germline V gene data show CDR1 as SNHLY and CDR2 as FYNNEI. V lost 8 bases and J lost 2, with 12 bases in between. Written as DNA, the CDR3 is TGTGCCAGCCACAGGGATCAAAACACTGAAGCTTTCTTT. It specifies CASHRDQNTEAFF.

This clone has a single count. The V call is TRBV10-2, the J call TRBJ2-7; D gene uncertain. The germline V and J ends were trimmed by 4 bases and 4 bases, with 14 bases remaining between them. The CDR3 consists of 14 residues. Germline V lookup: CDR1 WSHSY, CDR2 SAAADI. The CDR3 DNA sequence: TGCGCCAGCAGTGCAGGCGCCGTACAGTACGAGCAGTACTTC. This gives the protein CASSAGAVQYEQYF.